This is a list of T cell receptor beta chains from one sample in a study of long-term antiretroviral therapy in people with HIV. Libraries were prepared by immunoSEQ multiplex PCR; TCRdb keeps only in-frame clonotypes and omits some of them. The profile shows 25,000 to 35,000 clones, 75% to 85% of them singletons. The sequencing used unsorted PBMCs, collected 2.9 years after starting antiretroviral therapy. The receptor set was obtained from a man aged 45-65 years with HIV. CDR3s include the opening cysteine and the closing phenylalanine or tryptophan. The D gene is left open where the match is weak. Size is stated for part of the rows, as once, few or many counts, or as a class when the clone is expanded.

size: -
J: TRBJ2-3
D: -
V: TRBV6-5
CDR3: CASSSGSITDTQYF
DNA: TGTGCCAGCAGTTCTGGGTCTATCACAGATACGCAGTATTTT

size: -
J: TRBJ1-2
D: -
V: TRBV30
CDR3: CAWSVPQGYYGYTF
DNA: TGTGCCTGGAGTGTACCCCAGGGGTACTATGGCTACACCTTC

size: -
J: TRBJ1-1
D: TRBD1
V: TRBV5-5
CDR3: CASSLPPWDRPIANTEAFF
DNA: TGTGCCAGCAGCTTACCCCCTTGGGACAGACCAATAGCCAACACTGAAGCTTTCTTT

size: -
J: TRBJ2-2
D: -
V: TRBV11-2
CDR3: CASSYPAGGTGELFF
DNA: TGTGCCAGCAGCTATCCTGCTGGGGGAACCGGGGAGCTGTTTTTT

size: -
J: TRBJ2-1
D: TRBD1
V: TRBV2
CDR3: CASSEERTGEEFF
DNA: TGTGCCAGCAGTGAGGAGAGGACAGGGGAGGAGTTCTTC

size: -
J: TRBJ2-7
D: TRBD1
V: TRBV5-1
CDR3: CASSLKPGGPYEQYF
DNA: TGCGCCAGCAGCTTGAAGCCAGGGGGACCCTACGAGCAGTACTTC

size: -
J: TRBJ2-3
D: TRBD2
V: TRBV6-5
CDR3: CASSYKRGASTDTQYF
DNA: TGTGCCAGCAGTTACAAGCGGGGGGCTAGCACAGATACGCAGTATTTT

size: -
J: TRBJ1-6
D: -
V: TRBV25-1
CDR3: CASRESYSPLHF
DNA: TGTGCCAGCAGAGAGTCCTATTCACCCCTCCACTTT

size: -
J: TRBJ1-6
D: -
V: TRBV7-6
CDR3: CASSLSPYNSPLHF
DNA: TGTGCCAGCAGCCTCAGTCCCTATAATTCACCCCTCCACTTT

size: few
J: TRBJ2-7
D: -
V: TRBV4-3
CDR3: CASSPGAGYEQYF
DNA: TGCGCCAGCAGCCCCGGGGCCGGCTACGAGCAGTACTTC

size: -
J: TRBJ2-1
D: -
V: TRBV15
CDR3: CATSRAPPGLGGPNEQFF
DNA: TGTGCCACCAGCAGAGCTCCGCCGGGACTAGGGGGCCCGAATGAGCAGTTCTTC

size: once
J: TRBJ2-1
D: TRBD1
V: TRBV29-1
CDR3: CSVSGGTGYNEQFF
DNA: TGCAGCGTCTCGGGCGGGACAGGCTACAATGAGCAGTTCTTC

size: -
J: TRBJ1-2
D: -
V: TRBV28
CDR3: CASSLSGGYTF
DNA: TGTGCCAGCAGTTTATCCGGGGGCTACACCTTC

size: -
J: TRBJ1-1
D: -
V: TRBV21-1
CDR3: CASSFRTGGILMNTEAFF
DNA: TGTGCCAGCAGCTTCCGGACAGGGGGAATCTTAATGAACACTGAAGCTTTCTTT

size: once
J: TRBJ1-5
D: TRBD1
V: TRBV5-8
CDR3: CASSSQGASQPQHF
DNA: TGTGCCAGCAGCTCCCAGGGGGCCAGTCAGCCCCAGCATTTT

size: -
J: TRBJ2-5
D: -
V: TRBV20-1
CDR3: CSAPETQYF
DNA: TGCAGTGCTCCAGAGACCCAGTACTTC